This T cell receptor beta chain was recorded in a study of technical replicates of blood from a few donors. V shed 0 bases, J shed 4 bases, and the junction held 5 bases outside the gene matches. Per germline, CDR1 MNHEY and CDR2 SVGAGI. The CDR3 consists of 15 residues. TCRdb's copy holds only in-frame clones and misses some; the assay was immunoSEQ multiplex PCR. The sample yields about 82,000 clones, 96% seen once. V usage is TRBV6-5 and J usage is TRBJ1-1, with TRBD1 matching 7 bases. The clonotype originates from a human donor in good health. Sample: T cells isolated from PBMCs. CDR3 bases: TGTGCCAGCAGTTACTCCCACAGGGGCAGCACTGAAGCTTTCTTT. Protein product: CASSYSHRGSTEAFF.